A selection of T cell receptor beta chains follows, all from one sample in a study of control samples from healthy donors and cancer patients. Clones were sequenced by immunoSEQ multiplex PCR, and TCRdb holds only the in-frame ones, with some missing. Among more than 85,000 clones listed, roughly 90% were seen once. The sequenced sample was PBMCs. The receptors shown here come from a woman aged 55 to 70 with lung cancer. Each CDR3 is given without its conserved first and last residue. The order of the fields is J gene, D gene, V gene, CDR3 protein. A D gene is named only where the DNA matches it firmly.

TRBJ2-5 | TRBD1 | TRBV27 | ASGDPGQGEETQY
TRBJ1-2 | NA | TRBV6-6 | ASSPGVTGDGYT
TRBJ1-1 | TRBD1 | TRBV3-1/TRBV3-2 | ASSQETGGARTEAF
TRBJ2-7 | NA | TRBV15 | ATSRGPQGVGHATQEQY
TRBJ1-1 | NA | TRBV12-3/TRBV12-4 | ASSFSTEAF
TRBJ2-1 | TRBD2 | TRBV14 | ASSQGLGGNEQF
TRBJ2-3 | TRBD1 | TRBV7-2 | ASSSTGQNTDTQY
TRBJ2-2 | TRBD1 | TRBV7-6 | ASSLAGQGYTGELF
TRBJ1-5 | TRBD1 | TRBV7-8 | ASSLGRDRGNQPQH
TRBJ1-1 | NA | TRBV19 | ASSPRGQNTEAF
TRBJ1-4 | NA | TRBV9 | ASSVSNQREKLF
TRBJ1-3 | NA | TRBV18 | ASSPLENSGGNTIY
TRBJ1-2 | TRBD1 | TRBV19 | ASSTTGQGRFGYT
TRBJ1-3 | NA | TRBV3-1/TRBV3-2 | ASSPTGISGNTIY
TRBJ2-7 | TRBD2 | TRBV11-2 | ASSLAGTSGYEQY
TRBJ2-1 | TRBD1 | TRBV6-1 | ASSEDDRGSYNEQF
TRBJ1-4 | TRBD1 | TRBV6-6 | ASSYAGTGGEKLF
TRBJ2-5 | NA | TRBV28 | ASSPTLLAPVQETQY
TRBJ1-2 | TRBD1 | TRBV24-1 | ATSDETGAGGYT
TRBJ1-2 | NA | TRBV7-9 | ASSLGRDHGYT
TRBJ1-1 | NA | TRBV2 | ASTGLTNTEAF
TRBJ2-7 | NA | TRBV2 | ATGGAKAREQY
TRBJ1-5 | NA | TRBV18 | ASSPSNPGGQPQH
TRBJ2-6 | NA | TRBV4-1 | ASSLTDSSGANVLT
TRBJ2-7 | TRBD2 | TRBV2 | ASSELGSGALEQY
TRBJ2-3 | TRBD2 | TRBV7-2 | ASSLTSGSTDTQY
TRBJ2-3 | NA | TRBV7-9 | ASSPLSLSTDTQY
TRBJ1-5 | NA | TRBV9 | ASSVGGQPQH
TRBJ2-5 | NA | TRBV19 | ASSSPGIPSGTQY
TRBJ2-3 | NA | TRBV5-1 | ASSPRGQRTDTQY
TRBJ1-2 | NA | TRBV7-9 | ASSSLPGAGYGYT
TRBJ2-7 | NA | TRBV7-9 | ASSLETVENYEQY
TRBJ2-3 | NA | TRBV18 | ASTTAGPTDTQY
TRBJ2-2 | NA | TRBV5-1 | ASTILRGPSNTGELF
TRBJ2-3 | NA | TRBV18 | ASSPRDSTDTQY
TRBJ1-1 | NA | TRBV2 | ASSSTTRDTEAF
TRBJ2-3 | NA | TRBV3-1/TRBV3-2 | ASSQDSWGGYAQTSTDTQY
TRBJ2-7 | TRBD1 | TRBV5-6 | ASSSTGPYEQY
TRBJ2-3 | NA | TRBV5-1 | ASSLGSLADTQY
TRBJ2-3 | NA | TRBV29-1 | SASTGLTDTQY
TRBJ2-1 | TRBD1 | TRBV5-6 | ASSRGQGARDEQF
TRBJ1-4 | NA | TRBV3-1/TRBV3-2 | ASRSRGAGEKLF
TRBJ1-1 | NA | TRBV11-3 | ASTAQGRSTEAF
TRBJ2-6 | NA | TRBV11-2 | ASSLTASGANVLT
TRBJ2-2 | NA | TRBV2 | ASSVTGPGNTGELF
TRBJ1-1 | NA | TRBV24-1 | ATGSPGMSDRGTEAF
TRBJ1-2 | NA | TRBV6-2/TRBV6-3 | ASSWKRGLNPNYGYT
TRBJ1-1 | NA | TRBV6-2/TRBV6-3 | ASSYSGRAEAF